These 5 T cell receptor beta chains originate from one sample sequenced in a study of shared clonotypes between healthy human individuals. Only CD45RO-negative cells positively selected for CCR7 counted as naive CD8 cells, so terminally differentiated effector memory CD45RA+ cells were excluded. The assay was immunoSEQ multiplex PCR, and TCRdb's table has in-frame clones only and misses some. In the table there are roughly 1,800,000 clones, just under 95% of which are singletons. The sample taken for sequencing was naive CD8+ T cells sorted from blood. The receptor set was obtained from a man aged 18 to 30 in good health.

This sequence joins TRBV30 and TRBJ1-1; D uncertain. Per germline, CDR1 GTSNPN and CDR2 SVGIG (reference sequence). The V and J ends lost 3 bases and 7 bases respectively, with 18 bases between them. The CDR3 spans 14 residues. The CDR3 loop reads CAWSGIGWNGEAFF. The CDR3 coding sequence is TGTGCCTGGAGCGGCATCGGGTGGAATGGTGAAGCTTTCTTT.

J is TRBJ2-2 and V is TRBV9; D gene ambiguous. Germline CDR1 SGDLS, CDR2 YYNGEE. The length of the CDR3 is 12 residues. Trimming took off 4 bases at V and 7 bases at J, with 8 bases between the two ends. CDR3 DNA sequence: TGTGCCAGCAGCCCCTCGGTCGGGGAGCTGTTTTTT. It codes for CASSPSVGELFF.

The chain is built from TRBV27 and TRBJ2-3; D could derive from TRBD1 or TRBD2 (5 bases each). Per germline, CDR1 MNHEY and CDR2 SMNVEV (reference sequence). The CDR3 spans 19 residues. The ends were cut back, 6 bases at V and 0 bases at J, with 25 bases in the middle. The CDR3 DNA sequence: TGTGCCAGCAGCTCGAGTTACTTCCGGGACGCCTCTAGCACAGATACGCAGTATTTT. Residues: CASSSSYFRDASSTDTQYF.

Here the CDR3 reads CASSQVLYDNYGYTF. The DNA for the CDR3 is TGCGCCAGCAGCCAAGTGCTCTATGATAACTATGGCTACACCTTC. The rearrangement links TRBV4-1 to TRBJ1-2; D is ambiguous. This CDR3 has 15 residues. V shed 1 base and J shed 1 base, with 10 bases lying between them. Looked up from germline, CDR1 is MGHRA and CDR2 is YSYEKL.

The chain combines TRBV28 with TRBJ2-7, with D possibly matching TRBD1 (5 bases). From germline, CDR1 is MDHEN and CDR2 SYDVKM. Trimming left V 6 bases short and J 0 bases short, with 9 bases between. The CDR3 contains 13 residues. The chain's CDR3 is CASRSDSSYEQYF. CDR3 in DNA: TGTGCCAGCAGATCCGACAGCTCCTACGAGCAGTACTTC.